This T cell receptor beta chain originates from a study of blood T cells in healthy people across ages. Study in general: Per every two T cells, about one barcoded beta molecule was captured by template switching. Study-wide results and limits: Diversity of TCR beta per million T cells declined in a roughly linear way with age.

The CDR3 is 16 residues long. Germline CDR1 is SGHVS and CDR2 is FNYEAQ. With V trimmed by 4 bases and J by 3 bases, 12 bases remained unmatched. This clonotype was found a few times. The target antigen is unknown. Primed by a sample-barcoded 5' primer and a J-beta primer mix, a second PCR proceeded for about 7 to 11 cycles. Tags on each cDNA molecule came from a template-switch adaptor with 12 random nucleotides. Using its own MiXCR run on the 5' RACE reads, TCRdb lists one record per CDR3 protein. The profile covers about 1,400,000 distinct CDR3 sequences, with about 40% appearing a single time and 7.9% taken by the ten largest.

The specimen sequenced was blood. The J gene is TRBJ2-7, the V gene TRBV7-6; 7 positions match TRBD2. This receptor was taken from a woman under 30 in good health. CDR3: CASSSSGGSGGYEQYF. The CDR3 coding sequence is TGTGCCAGCAGCTCCTCGGGAGGCTCTGGGGGCTACGAGCAGTACTTC.